This TCR beta chain was sequenced for a study of shared clonotypes between healthy human individuals. Turning to the study itself: For every donor, three CD4 naive, three CD4 memory, two CD8 naive and one CD8 memory plates were used. Findings and limits, study-wide: Sorted-subset sequencing was shown by rarefaction to be incomplete despite large depth. Non-shared clonotypes had lower generation probabilities than those shared by all four donors.

TCRdb's copy holds only in-frame clones and misses some; the assay was immunoSEQ multiplex PCR. The table has about 2.4 million clones, roughly 93% seen once. CD4+ cells were split into CD45RA+ naive and CD45RA-negative memory subsets. Comments on this clone: Its antigen is undetermined.

V was clipped by 4 bases and J by 8 bases, with 15 bases between them. This CDR3 region has 14 residues. Germline CDR1 GTSNPN, CDR2 SVGIG (reference sequence). This clonotype was obtained from a man younger than 30 in good health. Some clones in this sample may be carry-over from other donors' samples. V and J are TRBV30 and TRBJ1-6; D possibly corresponds to TRBD1 (5 bases). The sequencing sample was made of naive CD4+ T cells from PBMCs. Subset here: CD45RA+ positively selected. This CDR3 is CAWTLPGPHSPLHF. DNA of the CDR3: TGTGCCTGGACATTACCGGGGCCACATTCACCCCTCCACTTT.